This T cell receptor (beta chain) stems from a study of T-cell memory formation after mild COVID-19. The 5'RACE method, run with constant-segment primers, produced TCR alpha and TCR beta cDNA libraries (carrying sample barcodes and UMIs). TCRdb independently ran MiXCR on the 5' RACE reads; one entry per CDR3 protein. The sample consists of 400,000 to 500,000 distinct CDR3 sequences, 20% of them appearing once. CDR1 and CDR2 from the germline V gene are SGDLS and YYNGEE. V gave up 3 bases and J gave up 8 bases; unmatched junction bases: 6. This CDR3 region has 13 residues. This sequence was found in an adult woman who had mild COVID-19 (a few samples of this study predate the infection). Cell type and time point are not known. The chain joins TRBV9 to TRBJ1-2; 8 bases fit TRBD1. Sequencing input: PBMCs or a T cell subset sorted from them (not recorded which). The CDR3 DNA follows: TGTGCCAGCAGCGAGCAGGGGGCTCACGGCTACACCTTC. This gives the protein CASSEQGAHGYTF.